The text below deals with one TCR beta chain. The length of the CDR3 is 12 residues. CDR1 and CDR2 from the germline V gene are SNHLY and FYNNEI. Trimming cost V 5 bases and J 6 bases, with 9 bases left between them. This sample was taken from a study of blood T cell repertoires in COVID-19. Study in general: The analysed material was cDNA or gDNA that came from T cells, B-cell-depleted T cells, or PBMCs.

The assay was immunoSEQ multiplex PCR, and TCRdb's table has in-frame clones only and misses some. Found here are around 47,000 clones, about 86% of them singletons; the top ten hold less than 50%. The chain joins TRBV2 to TRBJ2-3, with a tentative D call TRBD2 (5 bases). The sequence was obtained from a human donor in a cohort sampled during active COVID-19. Material: peripheral blood. CDR3 amino acids: CASSRRGDTQYF. The CDR3 nucleotides read TGTGCCAGCAGTCGACGAGGGGATACGCAGTATTTT.